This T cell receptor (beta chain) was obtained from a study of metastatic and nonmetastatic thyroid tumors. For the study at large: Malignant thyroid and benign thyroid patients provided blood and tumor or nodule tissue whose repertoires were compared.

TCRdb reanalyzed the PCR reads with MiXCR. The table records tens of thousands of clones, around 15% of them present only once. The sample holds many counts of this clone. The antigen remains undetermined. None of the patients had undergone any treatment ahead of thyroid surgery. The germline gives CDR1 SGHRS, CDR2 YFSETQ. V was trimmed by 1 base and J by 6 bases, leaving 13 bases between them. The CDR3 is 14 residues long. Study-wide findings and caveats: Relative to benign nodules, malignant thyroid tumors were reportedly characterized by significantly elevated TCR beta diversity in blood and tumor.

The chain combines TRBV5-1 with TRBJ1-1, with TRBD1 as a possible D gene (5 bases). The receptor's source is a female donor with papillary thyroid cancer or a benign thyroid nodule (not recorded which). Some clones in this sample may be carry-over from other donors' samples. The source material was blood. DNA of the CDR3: TGCGCCAGCAGCTTGTTAGGGGAGATCCCTGAAGCTTTCTTT. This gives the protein CASSLLGEIPEAFF.